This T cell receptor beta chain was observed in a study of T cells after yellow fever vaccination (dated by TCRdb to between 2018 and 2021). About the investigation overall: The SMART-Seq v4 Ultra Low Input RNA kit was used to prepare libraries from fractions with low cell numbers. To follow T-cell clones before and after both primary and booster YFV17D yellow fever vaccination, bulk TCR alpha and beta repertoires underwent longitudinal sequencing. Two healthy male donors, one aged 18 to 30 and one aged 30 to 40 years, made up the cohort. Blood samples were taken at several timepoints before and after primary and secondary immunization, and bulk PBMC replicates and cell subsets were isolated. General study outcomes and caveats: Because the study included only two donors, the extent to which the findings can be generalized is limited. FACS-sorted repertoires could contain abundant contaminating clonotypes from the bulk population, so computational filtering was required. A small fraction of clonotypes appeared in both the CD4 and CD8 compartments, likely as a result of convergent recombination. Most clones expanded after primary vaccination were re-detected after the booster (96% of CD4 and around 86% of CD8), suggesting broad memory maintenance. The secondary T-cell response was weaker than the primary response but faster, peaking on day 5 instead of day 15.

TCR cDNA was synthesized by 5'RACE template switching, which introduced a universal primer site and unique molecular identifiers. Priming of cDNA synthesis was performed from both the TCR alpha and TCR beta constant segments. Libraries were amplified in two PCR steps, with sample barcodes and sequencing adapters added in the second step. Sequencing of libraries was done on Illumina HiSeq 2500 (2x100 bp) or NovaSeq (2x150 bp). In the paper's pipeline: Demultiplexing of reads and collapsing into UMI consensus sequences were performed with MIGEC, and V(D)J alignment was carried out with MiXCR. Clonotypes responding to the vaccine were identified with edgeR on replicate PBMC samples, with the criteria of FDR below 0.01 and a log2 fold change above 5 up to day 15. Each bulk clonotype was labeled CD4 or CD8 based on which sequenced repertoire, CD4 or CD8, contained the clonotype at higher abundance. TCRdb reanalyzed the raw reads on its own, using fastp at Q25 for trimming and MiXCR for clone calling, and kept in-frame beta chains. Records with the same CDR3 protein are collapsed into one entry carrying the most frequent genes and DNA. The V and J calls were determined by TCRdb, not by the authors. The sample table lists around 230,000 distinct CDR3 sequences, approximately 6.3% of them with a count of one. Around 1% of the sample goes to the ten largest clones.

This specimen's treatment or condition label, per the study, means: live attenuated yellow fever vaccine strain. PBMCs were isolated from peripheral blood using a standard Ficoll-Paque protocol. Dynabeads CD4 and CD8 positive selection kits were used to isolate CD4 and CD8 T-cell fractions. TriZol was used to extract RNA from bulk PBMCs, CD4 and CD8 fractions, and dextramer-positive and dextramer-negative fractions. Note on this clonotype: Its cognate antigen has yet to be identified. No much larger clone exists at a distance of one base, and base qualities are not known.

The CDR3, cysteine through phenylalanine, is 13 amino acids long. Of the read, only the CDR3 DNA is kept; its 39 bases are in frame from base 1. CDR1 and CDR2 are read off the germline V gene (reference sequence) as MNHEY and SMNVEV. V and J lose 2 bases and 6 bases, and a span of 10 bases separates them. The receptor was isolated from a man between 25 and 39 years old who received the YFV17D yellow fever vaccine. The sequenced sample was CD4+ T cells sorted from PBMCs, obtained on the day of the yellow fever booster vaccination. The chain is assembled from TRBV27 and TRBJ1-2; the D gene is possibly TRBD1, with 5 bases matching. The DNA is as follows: TGTGCCAGCAGTTTAAGACGGGGGGATGGCTACACCTTC. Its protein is CASSLRRGDGYTF.